The rows below give T cell receptor beta chains drawn from one sample of a study of glioma-infiltrating T cells after dendritic cell vaccination. TCRdb's table, derived via immunoSEQ multiplex PCR, lists solely in-frame clones and lacks some. This table holds 70,000 to 100,000 clones, 75% to 90% found once. Here the sequenced sample was blood, taken after dendritic cell vaccination. All receptors derive from a human donor with glioblastoma. The CDR3 runs from the conserved cysteine through the conserved F or W. The D gene is left open where the match is weak. The listing skips clone size in some rows; elsewhere it reads once, few, many or a size class.

clone_size,d_call,v_call,j_call,cdr3_nt,cdr3_aa
.,TRBD2,TRBV7-6,TRBJ2-3,TGTGCCAGCAGCCCCAGCGGGGGGGTAGAGGGGATAGATACGCAGTATTTT,CASSPSGGVEGIDTQYF
.,.,TRBV5-4,TRBJ1-1,TGTGCCAGCAGCTTGGGGCGGTCGAGTTACACTGAAGCTTTCTTT,CASSLGRSSYTEAFF
once,.,TRBV4-1,TRBJ1-1,TGCGCCAGCAGCCAAGAAGCAGGCATGAACACTGAAGCTTTCTTT,CASSQEAGMNTEAFF
.,.,TRBV6-5,TRBJ2-1,TGTGCCAGCAGTACGGAGCAGTATGAGCAGTTCTTC,CASSTEQYEQFF
few,TRBD2,TRBV6-1,TRBJ2-2,TGTGCCAGCAGTGAACTAGCGGGGAACACCGGGGAGCTGTTTTTT,CASSELAGNTGELFF
.,.,TRBV7-2,TRBJ1-1,TGTGCCAGCAGCTTCAGGGAGAACACTGAAGCTTTCTTT,CASSFRENTEAFF
.,TRBD1,TRBV7-2,TRBJ2-7,TGTGCCAGCAGCTTAGTGGGACAGGGCTACGAGCAGTACTTC,CASSLVGQGYEQYF
.,.,TRBV4-1,TRBJ2-2,TGCGCCAGCAGCCAAGAAAGGCACAGGGTGTCCGGGGAGCTGTTTTTT,CASSQERHRVSGELFF
.,TRBD2,TRBV10-2,TRBJ2-1,TGCGCCACGGGACTAGCGGGGGCCATGAATGAGCAGTTCTTC,CATGLAGAMNEQFF
few,.,TRBV7-8,TRBJ1-1,TGTGCCAGCAGCTTAGCGACGGGGAACACTGAAGCTTTCTTT,CASSLATGNTEAFF
many,.,TRBV18,TRBJ1-5,TGTGCCAGCTCACCAACACCGAATAGCAATCAGCCCCAGCATTTT,CASSPTPNSNQPQHF
.,.,TRBV6-5,TRBJ1-1,TGTGCCAGCAGTTACGGGACTAGGGAAGCTTTCTTT,CASSYGTREAFF
.,.,TRBV29-1,TRBJ2-2,TGCAGCGTTCAAACAGAGACCACCGGGGAGCTGTTTTTT,CSVQTETTGELFF
once,TRBD1,TRBV6-5,TRBJ1-3,TGTGCCAGCAGTTACGGGACAGGGAGCTCTGGAAACACCATATATTTT,CASSYGTGSSGNTIYF
.,TRBD1,TRBV6-4,TRBJ2-2,TGTGCCAGCAGTACGGACAGGGAGAACACCGGGGAGCTGTTTTTT,CASSTDRENTGELFF
once,.,TRBV2,TRBJ2-7,TGTGCCAGCAGTGAACCAGGGAACGAGCAGTACTTC,CASSEPGNEQYF
once,TRBD1,TRBV18,TRBJ2-3,TGTGCCAGCTCACCACTTCTGGGACAGGCAGAAACGGATACGCAGTATTTT,CASSPLLGQAETDTQYF
.,TRBD1,TRBV6-1,TRBJ1-5,TGTGCCAGCAGCCCCACAGGGGGCGGTCAGCCCCAGCATTTT,CASSPTGGGQPQHF
.,.,TRBV29-1,TRBJ1-1,TGCAGCGTTGAAGTACAGGGAAACACTGAAGCTTTCTTT,CSVEVQGNTEAFF
.,TRBD1,TRBV30,TRBJ2-7,TGTGCCTTCGGACAGGGGAGGGACGAGCAGTACTTC,CAFGQGRDEQYF
.,.,TRBV25-1,TRBJ2-7,TGTGCCAGCAGTGTCCTCGGGGAGCAGTACTTC,CASSVLGEQYF
once,.,TRBV2,TRBJ2-5,TGTGCCAGCATGATAGGGGGTTCACGAGAGACCCAGTACTTC,CASMIGGSRETQYF
.,TRBD2,TRBV6-1,TRBJ2-5,TGTGCCAGCAGTGTAAGCGGGGGGCAGGTTGAGACCCAGTACTTC,CASSVSGGQVETQYF